This T cell receptor beta chain stems from a study of T cells in Graves' hyperthyroidism and ophthalmopathy (dated by TCRdb to about 2019). Context from the whole study: Peripheral blood samples were taken at the time of initial diagnosis, prior to any treatment. TCR V-J signatures able to tell the groups apart were searched for in a discovery cohort of 100 or so patients, of whom fewer than 45 had Graves' ophthalmopathy and under 65 had stable Graves' hyperthyroidism. An independent validation cohort of 18 to 20 hyperthyroidism patients and 15 or so patients who later progressed to ophthalmopathy tested prospective prediction of ophthalmopathy. For training and testing, the roughly 97 patients in the discovery cohort were randomly divided in a 7:3 ratio. Thyroid tissue and blood T-cell repertoires from about six Graves' hyperthyroidism patients were also compared in the study. Following sampling, methimazole starting at 30 mg daily was given to hyperthyroidism patients, and high-dose intravenous methylprednisolone was given to ophthalmopathy patients. TCR Vbeta CDR3 sequencing of some 140 peripheral blood samples (roughly 43 ophthalmopathy, 70 to 85 hyperthyroidism and roughly 17 progressor patients) is reported in the paper. Study-level results and caveats: In validation, the model predicted progression to ophthalmopathy with roughly 66% sensitivity and approximately 78% specificity, a median of about six months before onset. Most expanded thyroid clonotypes (frequency above 0.001) were also detected in blood, a finding suggesting that blood repertoires may reflect thyroid immune responses. A 13 V-J signature model separated ophthalmopathy from stable hyperthyroidism, with roughly 88% sensitivity and approximately 81% specificity in cross-validation and 80%/75% in testing. No statistical method was used to fix the sample size in advance, and group allocation was not hidden from the investigators.

Stable Graves' hyperthyroidism was defined as no progression to ophthalmopathy during 18 months of follow-up. Hyperthyroidism patients were newly diagnosed, with disease duration under 2 months, and aged 18 to 65 years. Exclusion was applied to patients with uncontrolled infections, other autoimmune diseases, pregnancy or lactation. Clinical symptoms, serum thyroxine and TRAb, thyroid ultrasound, and orbital computed tomography formed the basis for the diagnoses. PBMCs were isolated from approximately 10 ml of fresh peripheral blood by Ficoll-Paque density gradient centrifugation. Total RNA was extracted with Trizol reagent, and quality was checked on an Agilent 2100 Bioanalyzer. From the cysteine through the phenylalanine, the CDR3 covers 13 amino acids. The read is trimmed to its CDR3 DNA, 39 bases read in frame from base 1. From the germline V gene (reference sequence), CDR1 is MNHEY and CDR2 is SMNVEV. The V end gives up 5 bases and the J end 7 bases, leaving 7 bases in the junction not matched to a gene.

The TCR beta CDR3 regions were amplified from RNA transcripts. The TCR CDR3 was subjected to a first round of RT-PCR using the HTBI primer set and the Qiagen OneStep RT-PCR kit. The libraries were constructed in a second round of multiplex PCR and then size-selected and purified. Paired-end sequencing of the libraries was performed with 100 bp reads on an Illumina HiSeq2000. The published analysis was carried out like this. Raw data were processed with SOAPnuke, discarding reads with adapters, uncalled bases, mean Phred below 15, or no exact constant-primer or identifier match. COPE v1.2.5 was used to merge high-quality paired reads, and clonotypes were defined as unique nucleotide sequences. MiTCR v1.1 was used to align the clonotypes against IMGT TRBV, TRBD and TRBJ reference segments. The analysis was restricted to V-J combinations with a frequency above 0.0001, which together covered roughly 99% of the repertoires. The TCS score was defined as F50 (clonal expansion) divided by E x V (chaos), with BLOSUM62-based TCRdist calculated between CDR3 peptides within each V-J. Welch's t-statistics and random forest reduced roughly 530 V-J features to 10 to 15, which were used in a naive Bayes classifier (R e1071). Using fastp at Q25 and MiXCR, TCRdb reprocessed the public reads and kept productive beta chains. When rows share a CDR3 protein, they turn into one entry using the most common DNA and genes. These V and J calls are TCRdb output, not the study's own analysis. A total of fewer than 350,000 distinct CDR3 sequences appear in this sample, roughly 13% of them only once. Roughly 7.9% of the sample lies in the top ten.

There are many counts of this clonotype. The antigen it binds to is not known. No base-level quality is on record; no much larger clone is a single base apart. Sequenced sample: blood. Rearrangement joined TRBV27 to TRBJ1-1; 7 nucleotides in the junction match TRBD1. The receptor was isolated from a woman in her forties with Graves' hyperthyroidism. The nucleotides read TGTGCCAGCAGTAAGACAGGGTATAATGAAGCTTTCTTT. The translation is CASSKTGYNEAFF.